The rows below give T cell receptor beta chains drawn from one sample of a study of regulatory T cells in long-lasting Graves disease. TCRdb passed the multiplex PCR reads through MiXCR, listing each CDR3 protein once. The data show 350,000 to 550,000 distinct CDR3 sequences, more than 13% seen once. These sequences were also reported in another study, on T cells in Graves' hyperthyroidism and ophthalmopathy.

The material was peripheral blood mononuclear cells (PBMCs), obtained at new diagnosis, from a patient treated with antithyroid drugs. All receptors come from a woman aged 25 to 39 with Graves disease. CDR3s include the opening cysteine and the closing phenylalanine or tryptophan. The D gene is left open where the match is weak. The size field is filled for only some rows; it gives once, few, many or a size class.

CDR3aa | CDR3nt | d_gene | abundance | j_gene | v_gene
CASSFQSGTASPLHF | TGTGCCAGCAGCTTTCAGTCAGGGACCGCTTCACCCCTCCACTTT | NA | few | TRBJ1-6 | TRBV11-2
CAISEAEQVRLLDAYTF | TGTGCCATCAGTGAGGCCGAGCAGGTCAGGCTCCTTGATGCCTACACCTTC | NA | many | TRBJ1-2 | TRBV10-3
CASRGGKGWGETQYF | TGTGCCAGCAGGGGGGGAAAAGGATGGGGCGAGACCCAGTACTTC | NA | many | TRBJ2-5 | TRBV25-1
CASSGGGEKLFF | TGTGCCAGCAGCGGCGGGGGCGAAAAACTGTTTTTT | NA | many | TRBJ1-4 | TRBV5-6
CASSFFGTGVAEAFF | TGTGCCAGCAGCTTTTTTGGGACAGGAGTCGCGGAAGCTTTCTTT | TRBD1 | many | TRBJ1-1 | TRBV11-2
CASRLRTSGSQETQYF | TGTGCCAGCAGACTACGGACTAGCGGCAGTCAAGAGACCCAGTACTTC | TRBD2 | NA | TRBJ2-5 | TRBV6-1
CAWSFGGPSGNTIYF | TGTGCCTGGAGTTTTGGGGGCCCCTCTGGAAACACCATATATTTT | NA | NA | TRBJ1-3 | TRBV30
CASSSGTGGNRPQHF | TGTGCCAGCAGTTCCGGGACAGGGGGAAACCGGCCCCAGCATTTT | TRBD1 | NA | TRBJ1-5 | TRBV6-2/TRBV6-3
CSANMGYEQYF | TGCAGTGCTAACATGGGCTACGAGCAGTACTTC | NA | many | TRBJ2-7 | TRBV20-1
CASSLVVRGGSGINEQFF | TGTGCCAGCAGCTTAGTCGTTCGTGGCGGGAGTGGGATCAATGAGCAGTTCTTC | TRBD2 | many | TRBJ2-1 | TRBV11-2
CASMGGRTGDNEQFF | TGTGCCAGCATGGGGGGCCGGACAGGGGACAATGAGCAGTTCTTC | TRBD1 | few | TRBJ2-1 | TRBV6-1
CASMELSGNTIYF | TGTGCCAGCATGGAACTTTCTGGAAACACCATATATTTT | NA | once | TRBJ1-3 | TRBV12-3/TRBV12-4
CASSQTRGSGNTGELFF | TGTGCCAGCAGCCAAACCCGGGGGAGTGGGAACACCGGGGAGCTGTTTTTT | NA | few | TRBJ2-2 | TRBV3-1
CASSPPGLAPKAGELFF | TGTGCCAGCTCACCCCCCGGACTAGCGCCCAAGGCCGGGGAGCTGTTTTTT | TRBD2 | NA | TRBJ2-2 | TRBV18
CSVDSLGGHEQFF | TGCAGCGTTGATTCCTTGGGGGGGCATGAGCAGTTCTTC | NA | few | TRBJ2-1 | TRBV29-1
CASSPGPNQPQHF | TGTGCCAGCTCCCCGGGCCCAAATCAGCCCCAGCATTTT | NA | many | TRBJ1-5 | TRBV18
CASSLEGTRHNEQFF | TGTGCCAGCAGCTTAGAGGGGACTAGACACAATGAGCAGTTCTTC | TRBD2 | many | TRBJ2-1 | TRBV11-2
CASSPSGLAGPTDTQYF | TGTGCCAGCAGTCCCTCGGGACTAGCGGGCCCCACAGATACGCAGTATTTT | TRBD2 | few | TRBJ2-3 | TRBV28
CAVGTGNMINQPQHF | TGTGCCGTCGGGACAGGGAATATGATCAATCAGCCCCAGCATTTT | TRBD1 | NA | TRBJ1-5 | TRBV12-3/TRBV12-4
CASSWEDTQYF | TGTGCCAGCAGTTGGGAGGATACGCAGTATTTT | NA | many | TRBJ2-3 | TRBV28
CSVAPTNTGELFF | TGCAGCGTTGCCCCGACGAACACCGGGGAGCTGTTTTTT | NA | few | TRBJ2-2 | TRBV29-1
CATSVSGGRADTQYF | TGTGCCACCAGTGTTTCTGGTGGGAGGGCAGATACGCAGTATTTT | TRBD2 | few | TRBJ2-3 | TRBV24-1
CSVESGLHSYEQYF | TGCAGCGTTGAAAGTGGTCTGCACTCCTACGAGCAGTACTTC | NA | many | TRBJ2-7 | TRBV29-1
CSAVKSGRASAYEQYF | TGCAGTGCTGTTAAGAGCGGGAGGGCCTCCGCCTACGAGCAGTACTTC | TRBD2 | few | TRBJ2-7 | TRBV20-1
CASSPRRAGYNEQFF | TGTGCCAGCAGCCCTAGGAGGGCGGGTTACAATGAGCAGTTCTTC | NA | few | TRBJ2-1 | TRBV7-9
CAWSRTNYGYTF | TGTGCCTGGAGTCGCACTAACTATGGCTACACCTTC | NA | many | TRBJ1-2 | TRBV30
CASIGLAGNTDTQYF | TGTGCCAGCATTGGGCTAGCGGGCAACACAGATACGCAGTATTTT | TRBD2 | few | TRBJ2-3 | TRBV6-1
CASRSYINTGELFF | TGCGCCAGCCGAAGTTACATAAACACCGGGGAGCTGTTTTTT | NA | NA | TRBJ2-2 | TRBV10-2
CASSLLGLADSYEQYF | TGTGCCAGCAGCTTATTGGGACTAGCGGATTCCTACGAGCAGTACTTC | TRBD2 | many | TRBJ2-7 | TRBV7-9
CASSSGQVTYEQYF | TGTGCCAGCAGTTCTGGACAGGTTACCTACGAGCAGTACTTC | TRBD1 | many | TRBJ2-7 | TRBV12-3/TRBV12-4
CASSQDRGRVPDEQFF | TGCGCCAGCAGCCAAGATCGGGGCAGGGTACCCGATGAGCAGTTCTTC | NA | NA | TRBJ2-1 | TRBV4-1
CASSERSGRRDEQYF | TGTGCCAGCAGTGAACGTAGCGGGAGGCGGGACGAGCAGTACTTC | TRBD2 | few | TRBJ2-7 | TRBV6-1
CASSFGTTNTGELFF | TGTGCCAGCAGCTTCGGGACTACCAACACCGGGGAGCTGTTTTTT | TRBD2 | few | TRBJ2-2 | TRBV13
CASSLNLPGAGELFF | TGTGCCAGCAGCTTAAATCTCCCAGGCGCTGGGGAGCTGTTTTTT | NA | NA | TRBJ2-2 | TRBV13
CSATQGVNQPQHF | TGCAGTGCTACACAGGGAGTCAATCAGCCCCAGCATTTT | NA | many | TRBJ1-5 | TRBV20-1
CAGSRKYEQYF | TGTGCCGGCAGCCGCAAGTACGAGCAGTACTTC | NA | few | TRBJ2-7 | TRBV12-3/TRBV12-4
CSARDDLASEYTDTQYF | TGCAGTGCTAGAGATGACCTGGCTAGCGAGTACACAGATACGCAGTATTTT | NA | many | TRBJ2-3 | TRBV20-1
CASSQDLIQPQHF | TGTGCCAGCAGCCAAGATTTGATTCAGCCCCAGCATTTT | NA | many | TRBJ1-5 | TRBV3-1
CSATGTGGGSGGEKLFF | TGCAGTGCCACCGGGACAGGGGGGGGGAGCGGTGGTGAAAAACTGTTTTTT | TRBD1 | many | TRBJ1-4 | TRBV20-1
CASSEDAEQYF | TGTGCCAGCAGTGAAGACGCCGAGCAGTACTTC | NA | NA | TRBJ2-7 | TRBV2
CASKDPGNSGNTIYF | TGTGCCAGCAAGGATCCGGGAAACTCTGGAAACACCATATATTTT | NA | NA | TRBJ1-3 | TRBV12-3/TRBV12-4